What follows are 12 T cell receptor beta chains derived from one specimen sequenced in a study of type 1 regulatory T cells. Via MiXCR, TCRdb re-called the reads, giving one row per CDR3 protein. The sample records around 19,000 distinct CDR3 sequences, about a tenth being singletons. The sample consisted of CD4+ T cells, either the whole sample or a sorted fraction (not recorded which). The source is a human donor in good health.

In its sample, this clonotype was seen a few times. One junction end disagrees with the germline gene, perhaps due to a read error. V is TRBV30 and J is TRBJ2-1; 14 bases map to TRBD2. From germline, CDR1 is GTSNPN and CDR2 SVGIG (reference sequence). The CDR3 has 12 amino acids. CDR3 sequence: CAWSVRGTSGSF. The CDR3 nucleotides are TGTGCCTGGAGTGTTCGTGGGACTAGCGGGAGCTTC. The full variable domain, its missing parts supplied by reference TRBV30 and TRBJ2-1, is SQTIHQWPATLVQPVGSPLSLECTVEGTSNPNLYWYRQAAGRGLQLLFYSVGIGQISSEVPQNLSASRPQDRQFILSSKKLLLSDSGFYLCAWSVRGTSGSFGPGTRLTVL.

In its sample, this clonotype was seen a few times. The V call is TRBV4-1, the J call TRBJ2-3, with a weak D call TRBD1 (5 bases). Germline V gene data show CDR1 as MGHRA and CDR2 as YSYEKL. CDR3 length: 14 residues. Trimming took off 4 bases at V and 2 bases at J, with 10 bases between the two ends. In DNA, the CDR3 is TGCGCCAGCAGCCGGGGCACTCACACAGATACGCAGTATTTT. Its translation is CASSRGTHTDTQYF.

By proportion, this clonotype is medium-sized. The chain recombines TRBV7-2 with TRBJ2-1; TRBD2 is a possible D gene (6 bases). V shed 0 bases and J shed 10 bases, with 10 bases lying between them. Germline V CDR1 and CDR2: SGHTA, FQGNSA. The CDR3 covers 13 residues. The CDR3 sequence is CASSLAQAGEQFF. CDR3 nucleotides: TGTGCCAGCAGCTTAGCGCAGGCGGGGGAGCAGTTCTTC.

This clonotype has just a few counts. The genes are TRBV29-1 and TRBJ2-4; 12 nucleotides agree with TRBD2. Germline assignment: CDR1 SQVTM and CDR2 ANQGSEA. V shed 3 bases and J 15 bases; nucleotides not matched to a gene: 12. The CDR3 runs to 14 residues. The CDR3 nucleotides are TGCAGCGTTGAGCGTGGGACTAGCGGGTCGGGGCGGTACTTC. Amino acids: CSVERGTSGSGRYF.

In its sample, this clonotype was seen once. A much larger clone lies one base from this, so it may be a read error. This chain joins TRBV5-8 and TRBJ2-5; TRBD1 might be the D (5 bases). The CDR3 extends over 14 amino acids. Trimming took off 0 bases at V and 3 bases at J, with 9 bases between the two ends. CDR1 and CDR2 from the germline V gene are SGHTS and YDEGEE. DNA for the CDR3: TGTGCCAGCAGCTTGGGACAGCCAGAAGAGACCCAGTACTTC. Protein sequence: CASSLGQPEETQYF.

This sequence joins TRBV12-3 or TRBV12-4 and TRBJ2-7, with 7 bases identical to TRBD1. V lost 6 bases, J lost 3 bases, and 8 bases stayed unmatched. The CDR3 consists of 14 residues. Here the CDR3 reads CASSKTGIIYEQYF. CDR3 nucleotides: TGTGCCAGCAGCAAGACAGGGATTATCTACGAGCAGTACTTC.

This chain uses TRBV3-1 with TRBJ1-2; 8 bases fit TRBD1. The CDR3 contains 16 residues. With V trimmed by 3 bases and J by 7 bases, 13 bases remained unmatched. CDR1 is LGHDT, CDR2 YNNKEL, per germline (reference sequence). The CDR3 is CASSHLRQGRRSGYTF. The CDR3 nucleotides are TGTGCCAGCAGCCACCTACGACAGGGGCGTCGGAGTGGCTACACCTTC.

This clonotype was found many times. The genes are TRBV20-1 and TRBJ2-1; 8 bases match TRBD2. The V gene end was trimmed by 5 bases and the J gene end by 2 bases; junction bases not matched to a gene: 8. Germline assignment: CDR1 DFQATT and CDR2 SNEGSKA (reference sequence). The CDR3 totals 15 residues. The CDR3 bases are TGCAGTGCTCAAAGCGGGAGTAGAACCTACAATGAGCAGTTCTTC. Translation gives CSAQSGSRTYNEQFF.

The J gene is TRBJ2-6, the V gene TRBV7-3, with TRBD1 matching over 9 bases. The V gene's germline CDR1 is SGHTA and CDR2 FQGTGA. The CDR3 extends over 20 amino acids. With 5 bases clipped from V and 0 bases from J, the junction kept 14 bases outside the gene matches. For the CDR3, the DNA is TGTGCCAGCAGCGAACGACCCTGGGACAGGGCGAGCTCTGGGGCCAACGTCCTGACTTTC. Translated: CASSERPWDRASSGANVLTF.

This clonotype was counted a few times. The V and J genes are TRBV12-3 or TRBV12-4 and TRBJ2-1; a possible D gene is TRBD2 (7 bases). There are 16 residues in the CDR3. Trimming left V 6 bases short and J 7 bases short, with 22 bases between. CDR3 loop: CASSPGEGGGRNEQFF. DNA for the CDR3: TGTGCCAGCAGCCCCGGGGAGGGAGGGGGTCGGAATGAGCAGTTCTTC.

This clonotype was seen repeatedly, ten times or more. The V call is TRBV29-1, the J call TRBJ2-5; possible D gene TRBD2, 5 bases. Germline-derived CDR1 and CDR2 are SQVTM and ANQGSEA. The CDR3 totals 11 residues. V gave up 4 bases and J gave up 6 bases, with 9 bases separating them. The CDR3 region is CSVVRDKTQYF. The CDR3 DNA sequence: TGCAGCGTTGTACGGGATAAGACCCAGTACTTC.

The V gene is TRBV6-1, the J gene TRBJ1-6; TRBD1 is a possible D gene (6 bases). Germline CDR1 reads MNHNS; CDR2 reads SASEGT. Trimming shortened V by 2 bases and J by 8 bases, and 13 bases separated the two germline ends. The CDR3 has 15 residues. This CDR3 is CASSERGQGYSPLHF. The DNA for the CDR3 is TGTGCCAGCAGTGAACGGGGGCAGGGATATTCACCCCTCCACTTT.